This T cell receptor beta chain was captured by sequencing in a study of T cell repertoires in cytomegalovirus infection. As for the study in general: Both a matching HLA type and CMV infection were indicated by public TCR beta signatures.

V lost 0 bases and J lost 2, with 8 bases in between. The CDR3 runs to 14 residues. The V gene's germline CDR1 is MNHEY and CDR2 SVGAGI. On this clonotype itself: Its antigen is not known.

TCRdb analysed the reads with MiXCR anew, one entry per CDR3 protein. The sample shows some 800,000 distinct CDR3 sequences, around 29% of them seen only once. The sample here was cultured CD8+ T cells from PBMCs, taken from culture after CMV antigen stimulation. The chain employs TRBV6-5 and TRBJ2-7; D ambiguous. This receptor was taken from a human donor in good health (CMV status not recorded). Some clones in this sample may be carry-over from other donors' samples. The CDR3 DNA is TGTGCCAGCAGTTACTCGGAAGGGACCTACGAGCAGTACTTC. Translated, it gives CASSYSEGTYEQYF.